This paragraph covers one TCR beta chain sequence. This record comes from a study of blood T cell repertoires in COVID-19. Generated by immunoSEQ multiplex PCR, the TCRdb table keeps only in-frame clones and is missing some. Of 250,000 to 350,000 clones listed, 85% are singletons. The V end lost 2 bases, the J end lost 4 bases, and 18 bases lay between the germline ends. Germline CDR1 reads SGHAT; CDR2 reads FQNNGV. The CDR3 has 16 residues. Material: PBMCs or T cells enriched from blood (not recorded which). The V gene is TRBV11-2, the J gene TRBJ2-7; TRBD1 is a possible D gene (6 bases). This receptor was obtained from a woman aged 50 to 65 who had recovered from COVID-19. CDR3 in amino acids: CASSLQRKQGKYEQYF. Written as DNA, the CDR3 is TGTGCCAGCAGCTTACAACGGAAGCAGGGGAAATACGAGCAGTACTTC. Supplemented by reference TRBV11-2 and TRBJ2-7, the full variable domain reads EAGVAQSPRYKIIEKRQSVAFWCNPISGHATLYWYQQILGQGPKLLIQFQNNGVVDDSQLPKDRFSAERLKGVDSTLKIQPAKLEDSAVYLCASSLQRKQGKYEQYFGPGTRLTVT.